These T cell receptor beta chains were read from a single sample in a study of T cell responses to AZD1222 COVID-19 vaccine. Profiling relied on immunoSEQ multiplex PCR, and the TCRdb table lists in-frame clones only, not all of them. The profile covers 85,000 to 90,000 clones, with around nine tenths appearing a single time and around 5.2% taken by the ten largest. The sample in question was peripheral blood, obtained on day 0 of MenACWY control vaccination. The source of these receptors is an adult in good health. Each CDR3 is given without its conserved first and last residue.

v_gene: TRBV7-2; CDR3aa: ASSLNPGRAADTQY
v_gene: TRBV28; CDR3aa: ASTLGGSGNTIY
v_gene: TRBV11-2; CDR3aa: ASSLDRRAKGRYGYT
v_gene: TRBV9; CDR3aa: ASSHPGSANTGELF
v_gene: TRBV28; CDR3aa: AILGTIDTGELF
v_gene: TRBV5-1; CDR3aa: ASSLFPGGTGGRGTEAF
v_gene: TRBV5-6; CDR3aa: ASSFEGQGGYGYT
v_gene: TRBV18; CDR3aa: ASSPRGNPNTEAF
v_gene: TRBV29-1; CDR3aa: SVDEGGTGGQTQY
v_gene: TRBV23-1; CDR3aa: ASRHTGREQWWNEQF
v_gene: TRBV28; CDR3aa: ASPRTGGSTDTQY
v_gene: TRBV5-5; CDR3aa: ASSLVGETNEKLF
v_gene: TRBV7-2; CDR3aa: ASSPHMNTEAF
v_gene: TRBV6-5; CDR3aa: ASSYQGGSNQPQH
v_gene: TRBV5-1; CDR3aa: ASTSSGSEGSLSEQY
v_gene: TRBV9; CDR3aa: ASSVGTQTPNTEAF
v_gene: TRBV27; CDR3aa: ASSFVPNQPQH
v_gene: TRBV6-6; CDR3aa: ASSRPGQSYEQY
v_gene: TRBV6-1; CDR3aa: ASSESGLGADGYT
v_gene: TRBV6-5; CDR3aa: ASSYAVMNTEAF
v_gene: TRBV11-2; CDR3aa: ASSPYPDRGQPYEQY
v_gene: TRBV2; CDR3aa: ASSEGPTGLGEKLF
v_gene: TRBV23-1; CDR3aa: ASSQVGQMNKETQY
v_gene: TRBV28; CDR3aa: ASILRGGGSYNEQF
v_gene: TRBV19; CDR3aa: ASSTGPQNADTQY
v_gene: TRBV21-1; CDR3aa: ASSKVETGGLVQSYEQY
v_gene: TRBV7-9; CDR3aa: ASSLVQGYGYT
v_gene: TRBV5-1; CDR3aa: ASSLVLTGSYEQY
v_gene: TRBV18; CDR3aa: ASSPPGSISTDTQY
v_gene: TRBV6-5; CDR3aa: ASRRTGNTEAF
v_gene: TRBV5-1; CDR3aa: ASSDTGTEAF
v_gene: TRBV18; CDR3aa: ASSPPSGRGTDTQY